The TCR beta chain under discussion was sequenced for a study of read filtering for tumor transcriptome and immune sequencing. From approximately 430 ng of RNA, a library with molecular barcoded alpha/delta and beta/gamma adaptors was made. TCRdb re-called the reads through MiXCR, storing one row per CDR3 protein. This sample yields approximately 93,000 distinct CDR3 sequences, of which about 22% are seen a single time; roughly 10% belongs to the top ten. Details on this clonotype: What it recognizes is unknown.

Whole-study findings and limits: In IR-seq, single-read clonotypes were 65% to 90% of clonotypes but around 3.2% of reads.

The clonotype comes from a donor aged 40 or older with multiple myeloma. The specimen was a population of CD138-negative cells sorted from bone marrow.

The CDR3 DNA reads TGTGCCAGCAGCTTACCGACGAATAACTATGGCTACACCTTC. It yields the protein CASSLPTNNYGYTF. The V call is TRBV5-6, the J call TRBJ1-2; D is unresolved. Between the trimmed V and J ends, which lost 2 bases and 1 base, there was a span of 9 bases. The CDR3 is 14 residues long. Germline CDR1 SGHDT, CDR2 YYEEEE.